This passage covers 9 T cell receptor beta chains from one sample sequenced in a study of shared clonotypes between healthy human individuals (dated by TCRdb to the early 2020s). The library was prepared using the immunoSEQ multiplex PCR assay. The table was pulled from immuneACCESS by TCRdb, which kept in-frame rearrangements only. Such tables lose some clones; where checked, under half of the loss comes from unresolved V genes, and the rest has no known cause. The sample table shows more than 2 million clones, and 90% to 95% are seen once. The ten largest account for roughly 0.13% of the sample. What was sequenced was naive CD4+ T cells sorted from blood. This sample's cell subset or site label indicates: CD45RA+ positively selected. These receptors came from a man younger than 35 in good health.

The J gene is TRBJ1-4, the V gene TRBV7-9; D call uncertain. This CDR3 region has 14 residues. Between the trimmed V and J ends, which lost 0 bases and 4 bases, there was a span of 6 bases. Looked up from germline, CDR1 is SEHNR and CDR2 is FQNEAQ (reference sequence). The CDR3 spells CASSLATFNEKLFF. CDR3 in DNA: TGTGCCAGCAGCTTAGCCACGTTTAATGAAAAACTGTTTTTT.

The DNA for the CDR3 is TGCGCCAGCAGTGAAGGGGGGGGTCTTGAAGCTTTCTTT. As protein: CASSEGGGLEAFF. The gene calls are TRBV10-2 and TRBJ1-1, with D perhaps matching TRBD1 (6 bases). The V and J ends lost 3 bases and 7 bases respectively, with 12 bases between them. CDR1 and CDR2 (germline): WSHSY, SAAADI. The CDR3 runs 13 residues.

V gene TRBV9 combines with J gene TRBJ2-7; D call uncertain. V lost 4 bases and J lost 4, with 15 bases in between. This CDR3 contains 14 residues. Per germline, CDR1 SGDLS and CDR2 YYNGEE. The CDR3 spells CASSSDGGTYEQYF. The CDR3 bases are TGTGCCAGCAGCTCGGACGGTGGAACTTACGAGCAGTACTTC.

This chain joins TRBV6-6 and TRBJ2-1, with TRBD1 as a possible D gene (5 bases). Germline V gives CDR1 MNHNY, CDR2 SVGAGI (reference sequence). CDR3 length: 16 residues. The ends were cut back, 6 bases at V and 2 bases at J, with 17 bases in the middle. In DNA, the CDR3 is TGTGCCAGCAGACGACCTCAGGGAAAGGCCTACAATGAGCAGTTCTTC. Its protein is CASRRPQGKAYNEQFF.

This chain joins TRBV7-2 and TRBJ1-4; no firm D call. V lost 2 bases and J 2 bases, leaving 6 bases between the germline ends. Germline V gene data show CDR1 as SGHTA and CDR2 as FQGNSA. This CDR3 region has 14 residues. CDR3 sequence: CASSLRVTNEKLFF. The DNA for the CDR3 is TGTGCCAGCAGCTTACGGGTGACTAATGAAAAACTGTTTTTT.

J is TRBJ2-7 and V is TRBV5-1, with D possibly matching TRBD1 (6 bases). Germline CDR1 and CDR2: SGHRS and YFSETQ. The V gene lost 5 bases and the J gene lost 1 base, with 13 bases spanning the gap. This CDR3 is built from 14 residues. DNA for the CDR3: TGCGCCAGCAGGGGGACATTGAATTCCTACGAGCAGTACTTC. Protein: CASRGTLNSYEQYF.

The chain couples TRBV28 to TRBJ1-1; 8 bases map to TRBD1. J lost 5 bases, V lost 6 bases, and 17 bases had no gene match. Germline assignment: CDR1 MDHEN and CDR2 SYDVKM. This CDR3 spans 17 amino acids. CDR3 loop: CASSGARGRAKSTEAFF. DNA for the CDR3: TGTGCCAGCAGCGGGGCCAGGGGGCGCGCGAAGAGTACTGAAGCTTTCTTT. Based on the CDR3 plus reference TRBV28 and TRBJ1-1, the full variable domain is DVKVTQSSRYLVKRTGEKVFLECVQDMDHENMFWYRQDPGLGLRLIYFSYDVKMKEKGDIPEGYSVSREKKERFSLILESASTNQTSMYLCASSGARGRAKSTEAFFGQGTRLTVV.

The chain recombines TRBV6-1 with TRBJ1-3, with a weak D call TRBD1 (6 bases). Trimming pared 1 base from V and 0 bases from J, leaving 13 bases between. This CDR3 region has 17 residues. The germline V gene encodes CDR1 MNHNS and CDR2 SASEGT. The CDR3 DNA follows: TGTGCCAGCAGTGAAGTTGGGGGCTACCGCTCTGGAAACACCATATATTTT. This translates into CASSEVGGYRSGNTIYF.

The chain combines TRBV4-3 with TRBJ2-1; no firm D call. Trimming stripped 0 bases from V and 2 bases from J, with 17 bases between. Per the germline V gene, CDR1 is LGHNA and CDR2 is YSLEER. The CDR3 spans 18 residues. The CDR3 loop is CASSQDPQGGAAYNEQFF. The CDR3 DNA reads as TGCGCCAGCAGCCAAGATCCCCAAGGTGGCGCCGCCTACAATGAGCAGTTCTTC.